The 30 T cell receptor beta chains given below trace back to one sample, sequenced in a study of cytomegalovirus exposure and HLA in healthy donors. PCR employed 60 Vbeta and 13 Jbeta primers. Method: immunoSEQ multiplex PCR; TCRdb's copy keeps in-frame clones and lacks some. The sample has more than 100,000 clones; approximately 75% are singletons. What was sequenced was PBMCs. The receptors shown here come from a middle-aged man in good health and CMV-seropositive.

This clone has a handful of counts. This chain connects TRBV5-6 to TRBJ2-2; D perhaps matches TRBD2 (6 bases). With 0 bases removed from V and 6 bases from J, the gap between germline ends came to 15 bases. This CDR3 region has 16 residues. Germline lookup yields CDR1 SGHDT and CDR2 YYEEEE. CDR3 nucleotides: TGTGCCAGCAGCTTGGTAGGGCTAGCGATGGCCGGGGAGCTGTTTTTT. Translated: CASSLVGLAMAGELFF.

V usage is TRBV18 and J usage is TRBJ1-1; possible D gene TRBD1, 6 bases. V was clipped by 3 bases and J by 0 bases, with 14 bases between them. Germline-derived CDR1 and CDR2 are KGHSH and LQKENI. The CDR3 is made up of 16 amino acids. The CDR3 is CASSPETGYMNTEAFF. Written as DNA, the CDR3 is TGTGCCAGCTCACCGGAGACAGGCTACATGAACACTGAAGCTTTCTTT.

The chain links TRBV29-1 to TRBJ1-1; 7 nucleotides match TRBD1. Germline CDR1 and CDR2: SQVTM and ANQGSEA. The CDR3 is 15 residues long. Germline trimming cut 2 bases from V and 0 bases from J; bases unmatched to any gene: 6. CDR3 sequence: CSVERQGDLNTEAFF. The CDR3 bases are TGCAGCGTTGAAAGGCAGGGGGACCTGAACACTGAAGCTTTCTTT.

The V call is TRBV4-2, the J call TRBJ2-1; weak D call: TRBD1 (5 bases). Trimming left V 0 bases short and J 6 bases short, with 15 bases between. The CDR3 spans 16 residues. From germline, CDR1 is LGHNA and CDR2 YNFKEQ. CDR3 residues: CASSQEVVGAGNEQFF. CDR3 coding DNA: TGTGCCAGCAGCCAAGAGGTGGTAGGGGCAGGCAATGAGCAGTTCTTC.

The gene calls are TRBV14 and TRBJ2-7; possible D gene TRBD2, 6 bases. CDR1 and CDR2 (germline): SGHDN, FVKESK. The length of the CDR3 is 15 residues. Trimming took 3 bases from V and 2 from J, leaving 14 bases between them. The CDR3 sequence: CASSHSSGVTYEQYF. CDR3 nucleotides: TGTGCCAGCAGCCATTCATCGGGGGTTACCTACGAGCAGTACTTC.

The V call is TRBV27, the J call TRBJ2-7; 13 bases are shared with TRBD2. The J segment lost 4 bases and the V segment lost 2 bases, leaving 11 bases of the junction unmatched. The CDR3 extends over 18 amino acids. Germline V gene data show CDR1 as MNHEY and CDR2 as SMNVEV (reference sequence). As DNA, the CDR3 is TGTGCCAGCAGTTTAACCGGGACTAGCGGGGTGGGGAGATACGAGCAGTACTTC. Its protein is CASSLTGTSGVGRYEQYF.

V and J are TRBV13 and TRBJ2-5; 7 nucleotides line up with TRBD1. Trimming took 5 bases from V and 11 from J; bases not matched to a gene: 11. Germline V CDR1 and CDR2: PRHDT, FYEKMQ (reference sequence). The CDR3 has 13 amino acids. This CDR3 reads CASSRGGGRGQYF. Here the CDR3 DNA reads TGTGCCAGCAGCCGAGGGGGTGGCAGGGGGCAGTACTTC.

This clone was counted once. This rearrangement joins TRBV4-2 to TRBJ1-2, with 7 bases lining up with TRBD1. Germline-derived CDR1 and CDR2 are LGHNA and YNFKEQ. V trimming: 1 base; J trimming: 3 bases; junction bases outside the gene matches: 5. The CDR3 covers 15 residues. CDR3 sequence: CASSQAAGGDYGYTF. For the CDR3, the DNA is TGTGCCAGCAGCCAAGCGGCAGGGGGAGACTATGGCTACACCTTC.

The chain joins TRBV7-8 to TRBJ2-5, with TRBD2 matching over 7 bases. CDR3 length equals 14 residues. V dropped 1 base and J dropped 2; count of bases not matched to a gene: 1. Germline V CDR1 and CDR2: SGHVS, FQNEAQ. CDR3 DNA sequence: TGTGCCAGCAGCTTAGAGCGGGATCAAGAGACCCAGTACTTC. Residues: CASSLERDQETQYF.

The rearrangement joins TRBV4-2 to TRBJ1-5; D gene uncertain. Trimming pared 1 base from V and 6 bases from J, leaving 13 bases between. Germline V gene sequence: CDR1 LGHNA, CDR2 YNFKEQ. The CDR3 runs to 15 residues. The CDR3 coding sequence is TGTGCCAGCAGCCAAGCGTCCGGGTGGCCTCAGCCCCAGCATTTT. It specifies CASSQASGWPQPQHF.

This chain uses TRBV19 with TRBJ2-1; TRBD1 agrees at 7 bases. There are 14 residues in the CDR3. Losses at the gene ends were 8 bases for V and 1 base for J; bases not matched to a gene: 5. Germline CDR1 reads LNHDA; CDR2 reads SQIVND (reference sequence). The CDR3 loop reads CASQGVGSYNEQFF. The CDR3 DNA reads as TGTGCCAGTCAGGGGGTTGGTTCCTACAATGAGCAGTTCTTC.

The chain recombines TRBV10-3 with TRBJ2-7; D may be TRBD1 (7 bases). Germline V gene lookup returns CDR1 ENHRY and CDR2 SYGVKD. Trimming left V 9 bases short and J 6 bases short, with 27 bases between. The length of the CDR3 is 16 residues. The CDR3 loop is CAMSSPTDYRGGEQYF. The CDR3 region has the DNA TGTGCCATGTCATCCCCTACCGACTACAGGGGAGGCGAGCAGTACTTC.

Written as DNA, the CDR3 is TGTGCCAGTAGCCGGCGGACTAGCGGGTCCTCCTACAATGAGCAGTTCTTC. Translated: CASSRRTSGSSYNEQFF. The V call is TRBV19, the J call TRBJ2-1; 11 bases align to TRBD2. Germline loops: CDR1 LNHDA, CDR2 SQIVND (reference sequence). Unmatched junction bases numbered 7, after V lost 6 bases and J lost 0 bases. The CDR3 has 17 amino acids.

The rearrangement joins TRBV5-4 to TRBJ2-3; D might be TRBD1 (5 bases). Trimming took 3 bases from V and 2 from J, leaving 10 bases between them. CDR3 size: 14 residues. The germline CDR1 and CDR2 sequences are SGHNT and YYREEE (reference sequence). The DNA for the CDR3 is TGTGCCAGCAGCTCGCAGGGCACCACAGATACGCAGTATTTT. Translating it yields CASSSQGTTDTQYF.

In its sample, this clone was seen a few times. The genes are TRBV2 and TRBJ1-5, with D possibly TRBD1 on 5 matching bases. CDR3 length: 15 amino acids. V was pared by 6 bases and J by 1 base, with 13 bases between. Germline V gene lookup returns CDR1 SNHLY and CDR2 FYNNEI. The CDR3 region is CASRRSRASNQPQHF. As DNA, the CDR3 is TGTGCCAGCAGACGGAGCAGGGCCAGCAATCAGCCCCAGCATTTT.

V usage is TRBV7-2 and J usage is TRBJ2-7; 12 nucleotides line up with TRBD2. Trimming removed 4 bases from V and 1 base from J; junction bases left unmatched: 2. CDR3 size: 15 residues. Germline CDR1 is SGHTA and CDR2 is FQGNSA. This chain's CDR3 is CASSWTSGVSYEQYF. The CDR3 region has the DNA TGTGCCAGCAGCTGGACTAGCGGGGTTTCCTACGAGCAGTACTTC.

The chain has TRBV6-6 and TRBJ2-1, with 11 nucleotides matching TRBD2. This CDR3 spans 15 amino acids. Trimming removed 5 bases from V and 5 bases from J; junction bases left unmatched: 5. The germline V gene encodes CDR1 MNHNY and CDR2 SVGAGI (reference sequence). The chain's CDR3 is CASSQTSGINNEQFF. Written as DNA, the CDR3 is TGTGCCAGCAGTCAGACTAGCGGGATTAACAATGAGCAGTTCTTC.

V is TRBV7-2 and J is TRBJ1-4; possibly TRBD1 for D (6 bases). The CDR3 is made up of 15 amino acids. Trimming cost V 5 bases and J 1 base, with 11 bases left between them. Germline V gene data show CDR1 as SGHTA and CDR2 as FQGNSA. CDR3 bases: TGTGCCAGCAGCACCGGACAGCGAACTAATGAAAAACTGTTTTTT. Translating it yields CASSTGQRTNEKLFF.

The chain joins TRBV19 to TRBJ1-5; the match to TRBD1 covers 7 bases. The trim removed 2 bases at V and 3 bases at J, leaving 4 bases unmatched. Germline CDR1 is LNHDA and CDR2 is SQIVND (reference sequence). The CDR3 length is 15 residues. For the CDR3, the DNA is TGTGCCAGTAGTATAACAGGGGTTAACAATCAGCCCCAGCATTTT. Its translation: CASSITGVNNQPQHF.

In its sample, this clone was seen a few times. V usage is TRBV5-6 and J usage is TRBJ2-2; no clear D gene. Germline V gene sequence: CDR1 SGHDT, CDR2 YYEEEE. This CDR3 spans 14 amino acids. The ends were cut back, 2 bases at V and 4 bases at J, with 9 bases in the middle. The CDR3 loop reads CASSFSMRTGELFF. DNA for the CDR3: TGTGCCAGCAGCTTCTCGATGCGCACCGGGGAGCTGTTTTTT.

The J gene is TRBJ2-5, the V gene TRBV5-1, with 7 positions matching TRBD2. Germline V lookup: CDR1 SGHRS, CDR2 YFSETQ. Trimming cost V 3 bases and J 5 bases; bases outside gene matches: 4. The CDR3 consists of 13 residues. CDR3 protein: CASSWGGKETQYF. CDR3 nucleotides: TGCGCCAGCAGCTGGGGGGGGAAGGAGACCCAGTACTTC.

The V and J genes are TRBV4-2 and TRBJ2-1; D is perhaps TRBD2 (5 bases). The V gene's germline CDR1 is LGHNA and CDR2 YNFKEQ. The CDR3 is 17 amino acids. The V gene lost 0 bases and the J gene lost 2 bases, with 14 bases spanning the gap. The CDR3 DNA follows: TGTGCCAGCAGCCAAGAACCGTCTAGCTCTGCCTACAATGAGCAGTTCTTC. Protein product: CASSQEPSSSAYNEQFF.

This chain links TRBV4-1 with TRBJ1-1; 8 bases fit TRBD1. Germline V CDR1 and CDR2: MGHRA, YSYEKL. The CDR3 is 16 residues long. After removal of 8 bases from V and 3 bases from J, the junction contained 14 bases not matched to a gene. The CDR3 DNA is TGCGCCAGCGTGGGACAGGCCCAAGCACCATACACTGAAGCTTTCTTT. Amino acid sequence: CASVGQAQAPYTEAFF.

The V call is TRBV7-9, the J call TRBJ2-3; D is perhaps TRBD2 (5 bases). This CDR3 is built from 15 residues. Germline-derived CDR1 and CDR2 are SEHNR and FQNEAQ (reference sequence). With 4 bases removed from V and 2 bases from J, the gap between germline ends came to 13 bases. DNA for the CDR3: TGTGCCAGCAGCTCCCTAGCAGACCTCACAGATACGCAGTATTTT. This encodes CASSSLADLTDTQYF.

This clone is a singleton in its sample. The chain employs TRBV6-6 and TRBJ1-2; TRBD1 agrees at 7 bases. J gave up 2 bases and V 5 bases, and 5 bases lay outside the gene matches. CDR1 MNHNY and CDR2 SVGAGI come from the germline V gene (reference sequence). CDR3 length: 14 amino acids. CDR3 bases: TGTGCCAGCAGTAGGGGGGACAGCAACTATGGCTACACCTTC. It specifies CASSRGDSNYGYTF.

V usage is TRBV12-5 and J usage is TRBJ1-2; 8 nucleotides agree with TRBD1. V lost 6 bases to trimming and J lost 4 bases; unmatched junction nucleotides: 4. Germline CDR1 and CDR2: LGHNT and FRNRAP. The CDR3 has 13 amino acids. CDR3 protein: CASGDRAAYGYTF. The DNA for the CDR3 is TGTGCTAGTGGGGACAGGGCTGCCTATGGCTACACCTTC.

The V gene is TRBV7-2, the J gene TRBJ2-5; 14 positions match TRBD2. The CDR3 is 18 amino acids. In germline, CDR1 is SGHTA, CDR2 FQGNSA. Trimming took 4 bases from V and 2 from J; bases not matched to a gene: 9. CDR3 amino acids: CASSSPGLAGGLQETQYF. The CDR3 region has the DNA TGTGCCAGCAGCTCCCCTGGACTAGCGGGGGGCCTTCAAGAGACCCAGTACTTC.

This sequence joins TRBV4-2 and TRBJ2-7; the D gene is possibly TRBD1 (5 bases). The CDR3 is 12 residues long. Germline V gene lookup returns CDR1 LGHNA and CDR2 YNFKEQ. Trimming shortened V by 4 bases and J by 5 bases, and 9 bases separated the two germline ends. CDR3 in DNA: TGTGCCAGCAGCCCACAGGAGAACGAGCAGTACTTC. Translation gives CASSPQENEQYF.

The CDR3 sequence is CASRVQTYSNQPQHF. The DNA of the CDR3 is TGTGCCAGTAGGGTACAGACATATAGCAATCAGCCCCAGCATTTT. The rearrangement uses TRBV19 and TRBJ1-5, with D uncertain. Germline V gene lookup returns CDR1 LNHDA and CDR2 SQIVND (reference sequence). This CDR3 has 15 amino acids. Trimming left V 6 bases short and J 0 bases short, with 12 bases between. The full variable domain, with the rest looked up from reference TRBV19 and TRBJ1-5, is DGGITQSPKYLFRKEGQNVTLSCEQNLNHDAMYWYRQDPGQGLRLIYYSQIVNDFQKGDIAEGYSVSREKKESFPLTVTSAQKNPTAFYLCASRVQTYSNQPQHFGDGTRLSIL.

The rearrangement links TRBV2 to TRBJ2-2; D call uncertain. Trimming shortened V by 4 bases and J by 0 bases, and 9 bases separated the two germline ends. There are 15 residues in the CDR3. The germline gives CDR1 SNHLY, CDR2 FYNNEI. The CDR3 DNA reads TGTGCCAGCAGTGCTACGTTCCCGAACACCGGGGAGCTGTTTTTT. This codes for CASSATFPNTGELFF.